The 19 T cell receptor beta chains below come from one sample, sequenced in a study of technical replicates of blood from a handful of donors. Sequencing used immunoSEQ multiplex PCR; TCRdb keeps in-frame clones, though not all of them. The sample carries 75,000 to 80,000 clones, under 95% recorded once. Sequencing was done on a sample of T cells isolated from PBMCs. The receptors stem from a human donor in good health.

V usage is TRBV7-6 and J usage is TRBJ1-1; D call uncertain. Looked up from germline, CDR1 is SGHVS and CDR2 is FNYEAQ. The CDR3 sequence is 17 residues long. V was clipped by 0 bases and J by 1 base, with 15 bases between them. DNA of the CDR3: TGTGCCAGCAGCTTAGCCGCGCCCGCGATATCGAACACTGAAGCTTTCTTT. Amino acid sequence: CASSLAAPAISNTEAFF. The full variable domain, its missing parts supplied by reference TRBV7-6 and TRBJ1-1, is GAGVSQSPRYKVTKRGQDVALRCDPISGHVSLYWYRQALGQGPEFLTYFNYEAQQDKSGLPNDRFSAERPEGSISTLTIQRTEQRDSAMYRCASSLAAPAISNTEAFFGQGTRLTVV.

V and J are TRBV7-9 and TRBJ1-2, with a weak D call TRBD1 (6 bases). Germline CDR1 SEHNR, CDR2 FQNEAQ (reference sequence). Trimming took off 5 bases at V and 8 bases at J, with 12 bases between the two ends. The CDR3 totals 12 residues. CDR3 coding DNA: TGTGCCAGCAGCCCTAGGACAGAAGGCTACACCTTC. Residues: CASSPRTEGYTF.

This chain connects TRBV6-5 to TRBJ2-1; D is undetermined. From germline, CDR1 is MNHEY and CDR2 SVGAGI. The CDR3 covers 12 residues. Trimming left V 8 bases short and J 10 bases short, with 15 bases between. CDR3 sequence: CASGIGALEQFF. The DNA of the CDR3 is TGTGCCAGCGGAATCGGAGCGCTCGAGCAGTTCTTC.

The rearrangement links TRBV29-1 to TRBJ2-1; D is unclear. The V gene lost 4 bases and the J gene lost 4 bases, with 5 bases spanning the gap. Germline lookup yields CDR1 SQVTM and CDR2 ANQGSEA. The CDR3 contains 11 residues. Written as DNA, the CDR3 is TGCAGCGTTGCTCAGTACAATGAGCAGTTCTTC. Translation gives CSVAQYNEQFF.

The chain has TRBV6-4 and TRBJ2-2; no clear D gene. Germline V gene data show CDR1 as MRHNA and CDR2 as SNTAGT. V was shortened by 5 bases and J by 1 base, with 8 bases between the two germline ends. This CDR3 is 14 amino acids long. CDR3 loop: CASSLAGNTGELFF. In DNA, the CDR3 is TGTGCCAGCAGTCTTGCCGGGAACACCGGGGAGCTGTTTTTT.

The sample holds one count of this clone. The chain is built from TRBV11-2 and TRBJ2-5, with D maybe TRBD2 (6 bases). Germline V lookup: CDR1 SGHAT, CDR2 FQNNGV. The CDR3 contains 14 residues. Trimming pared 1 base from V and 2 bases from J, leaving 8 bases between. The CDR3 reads CASSLGGVQETQYF. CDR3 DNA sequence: TGTGCCAGCAGCTTAGGCGGGGTACAAGAGACCCAGTACTTC.

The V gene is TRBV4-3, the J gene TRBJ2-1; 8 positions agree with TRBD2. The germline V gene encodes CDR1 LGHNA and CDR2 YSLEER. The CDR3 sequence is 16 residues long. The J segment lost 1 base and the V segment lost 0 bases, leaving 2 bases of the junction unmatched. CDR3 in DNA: TGCGCCAGCAGCCAAGAGGGACTAGGGTCCTACAATGAGCAGTTCTTC. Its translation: CASSQEGLGSYNEQFF.

The CDR3 sequence is CASSRGQVIYDTQYF. CDR3 sequence (DNA): TGCGCCAGCAGCCGGGGACAGGTTATCTATGATACGCAGTATTTT. The chain is built from TRBV4-1 and TRBJ2-3, with 8 bases that match TRBD1. CDR1 is MGHRA and CDR2 is YSYEKL in the germline V gene. The CDR3 is made up of 15 amino acids. V lost 4 bases to trimming and J lost 6 bases; unmatched junction nucleotides: 9.

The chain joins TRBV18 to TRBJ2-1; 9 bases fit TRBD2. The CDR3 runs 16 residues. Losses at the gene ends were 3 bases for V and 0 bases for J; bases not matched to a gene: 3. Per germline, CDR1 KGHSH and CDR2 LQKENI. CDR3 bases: TGTGCCAGCTCACCTTTTAGCGGGAGCTCCTACAATGAGCAGTTCTTC. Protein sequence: CASSPFSGSSYNEQFF.

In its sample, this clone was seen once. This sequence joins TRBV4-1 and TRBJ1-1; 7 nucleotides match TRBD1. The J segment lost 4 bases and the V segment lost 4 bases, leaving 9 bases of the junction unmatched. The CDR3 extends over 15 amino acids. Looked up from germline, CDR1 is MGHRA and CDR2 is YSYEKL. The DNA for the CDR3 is TGCGCCAGCAGCCCTATGGAGGCAGGGGGCACTGAAGCTTTCTTT. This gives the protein CASSPMEAGGTEAFF.

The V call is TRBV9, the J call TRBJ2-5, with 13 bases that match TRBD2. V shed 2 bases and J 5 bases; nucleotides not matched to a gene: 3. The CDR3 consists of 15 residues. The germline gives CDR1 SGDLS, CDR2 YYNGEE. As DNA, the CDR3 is TGTGCCAGCAGCGTTGGACTAGCGGGAGCGGAGACCCAGTACTTC. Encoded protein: CASSVGLAGAETQYF. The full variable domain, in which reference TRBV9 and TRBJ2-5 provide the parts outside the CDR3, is DSGVTQTPKHLITATGQRVTLRCSPRSGDLSVYWYQQSLDQGLQFLIQYYNGEERAKGNILERFSAQQFPDLHSELNLSSLELGDSALYFCASSVGLAGAETQYFGPGTRLLVL.

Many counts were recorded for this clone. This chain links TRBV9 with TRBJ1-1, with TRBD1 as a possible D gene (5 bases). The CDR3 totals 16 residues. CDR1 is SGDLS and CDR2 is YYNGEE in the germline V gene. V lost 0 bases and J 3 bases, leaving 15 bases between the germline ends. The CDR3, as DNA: TGTGCCAGCAGCGTAGCTGGGTTATCGGGGGACACTGAAGCTTTCTTT. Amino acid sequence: CASSVAGLSGDTEAFF.

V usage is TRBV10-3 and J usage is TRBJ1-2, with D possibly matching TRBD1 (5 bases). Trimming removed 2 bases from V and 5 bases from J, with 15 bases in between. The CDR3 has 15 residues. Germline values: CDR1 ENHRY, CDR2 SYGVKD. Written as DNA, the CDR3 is TGTGCCATCAGTGAGACCTCGGGGGGAAGATATGGCTACACCTTC. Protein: CAISETSGGRYGYTF.

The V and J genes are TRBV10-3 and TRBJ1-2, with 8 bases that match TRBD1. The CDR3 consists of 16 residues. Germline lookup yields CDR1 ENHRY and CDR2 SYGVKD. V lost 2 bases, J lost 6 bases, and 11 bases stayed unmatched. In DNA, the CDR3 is TGTGCCATCAGTGAGCGAACCAGGGGGCGCGAGGATGGCTACACCTTC. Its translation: CAISERTRGREDGYTF.

In nucleotides, the CDR3 is TGTGCCAGCAATATGCAACAGGGTCAGCCCCAGCATTTT. It codes for CASNMQQGQPQHF. The chain links TRBV27 to TRBJ1-5; D possibly corresponds to TRBD1 (6 bases). The length of the CDR3 is 13 residues. CDR1 and CDR2 from the germline V gene are MNHEY and SMNVEV (reference sequence). Trimming stripped 7 bases from V and 6 bases from J, with 13 bases between.

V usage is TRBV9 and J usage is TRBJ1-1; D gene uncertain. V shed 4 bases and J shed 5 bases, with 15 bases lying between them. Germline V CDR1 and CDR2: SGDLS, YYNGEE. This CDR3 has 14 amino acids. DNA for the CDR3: TGTGCCAGCAGCCCGGAGCGGGTGGGAACTGAAGCTTTCTTT. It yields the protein CASSPERVGTEAFF.

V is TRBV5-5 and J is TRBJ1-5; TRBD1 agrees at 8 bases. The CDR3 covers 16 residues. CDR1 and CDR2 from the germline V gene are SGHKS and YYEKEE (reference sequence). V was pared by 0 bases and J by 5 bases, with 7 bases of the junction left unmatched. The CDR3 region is CASSLVSGGHYQPQHF. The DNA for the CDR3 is TGTGCCAGCAGCTTGGTATCAGGGGGCCACTATCAGCCCCAGCATTTT.

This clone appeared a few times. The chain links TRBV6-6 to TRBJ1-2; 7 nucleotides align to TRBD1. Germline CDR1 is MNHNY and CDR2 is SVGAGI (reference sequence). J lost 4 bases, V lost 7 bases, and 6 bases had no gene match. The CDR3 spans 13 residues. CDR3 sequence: CASTPGGRYGYTF. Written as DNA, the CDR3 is TGTGCCAGCACCCCAGGGGGGCGCTATGGCTACACCTTC.

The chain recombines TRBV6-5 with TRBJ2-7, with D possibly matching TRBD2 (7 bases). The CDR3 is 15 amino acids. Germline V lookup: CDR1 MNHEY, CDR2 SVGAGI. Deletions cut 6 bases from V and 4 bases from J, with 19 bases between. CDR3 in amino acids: CASRRGRALEYEQYF. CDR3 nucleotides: TGTGCCAGCAGAAGGGGGAGGGCCCTTGAGTACGAGCAGTACTTC.